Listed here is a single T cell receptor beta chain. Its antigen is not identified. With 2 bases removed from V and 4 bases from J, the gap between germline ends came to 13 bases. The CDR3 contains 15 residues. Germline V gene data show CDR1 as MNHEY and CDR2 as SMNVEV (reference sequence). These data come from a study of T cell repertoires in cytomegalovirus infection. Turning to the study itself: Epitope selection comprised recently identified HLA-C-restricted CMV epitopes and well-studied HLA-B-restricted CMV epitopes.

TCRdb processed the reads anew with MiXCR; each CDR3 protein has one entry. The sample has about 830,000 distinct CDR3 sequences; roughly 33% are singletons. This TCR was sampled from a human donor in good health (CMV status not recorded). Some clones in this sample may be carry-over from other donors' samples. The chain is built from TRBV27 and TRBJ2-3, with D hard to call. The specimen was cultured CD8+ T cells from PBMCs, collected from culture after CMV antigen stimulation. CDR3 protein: CASSLLGFLADTQYF. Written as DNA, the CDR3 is TGTGCCAGCAGTTTACTGGGATTCTTAGCAGATACGCAGTATTTT.